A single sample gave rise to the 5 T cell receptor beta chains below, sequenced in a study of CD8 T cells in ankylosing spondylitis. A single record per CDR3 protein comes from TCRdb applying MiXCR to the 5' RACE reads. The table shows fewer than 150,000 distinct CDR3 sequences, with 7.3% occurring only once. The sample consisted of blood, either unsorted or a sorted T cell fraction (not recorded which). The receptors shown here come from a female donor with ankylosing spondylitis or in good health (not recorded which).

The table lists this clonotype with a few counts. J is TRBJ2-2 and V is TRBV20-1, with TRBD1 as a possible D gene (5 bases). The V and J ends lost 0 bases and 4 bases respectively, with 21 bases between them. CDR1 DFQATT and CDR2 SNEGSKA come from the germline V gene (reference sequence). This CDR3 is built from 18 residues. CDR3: CSARDNTPGGAGTGELFF. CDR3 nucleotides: TGCAGTGCTAGAGATAACACCCCAGGTGGGGCAGGCACCGGGGAGCTGTTTTTT.

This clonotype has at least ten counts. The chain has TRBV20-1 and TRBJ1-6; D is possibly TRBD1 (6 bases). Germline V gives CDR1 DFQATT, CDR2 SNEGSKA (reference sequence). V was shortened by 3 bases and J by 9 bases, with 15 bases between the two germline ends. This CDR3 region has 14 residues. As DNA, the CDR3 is TGCAGTGCTAGGTCTGGGGGCAATAGTTCACCCCTCCACTTT. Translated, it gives CSARSGGNSSPLHF.

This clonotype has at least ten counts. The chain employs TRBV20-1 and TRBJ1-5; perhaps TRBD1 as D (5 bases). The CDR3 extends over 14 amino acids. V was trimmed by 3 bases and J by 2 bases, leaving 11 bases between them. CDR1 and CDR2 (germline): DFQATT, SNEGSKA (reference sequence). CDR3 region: CSARWGFRNQPQHF. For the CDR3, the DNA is TGCAGTGCTAGGTGGGGGTTTCGCAATCAGCCCCAGCATTTT.

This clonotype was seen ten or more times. The CDR3 DNA sequence: TGTGCCAGCAAGACAACTAATGAAAAACTGTTTTTT. It yields the protein CASKTTNEKLFF. The chain has TRBV12-3 or TRBV12-4 and TRBJ1-4; D is uncertain. This CDR3 region has 12 residues. Trimming took off 7 bases at V and 0 bases at J, with 3 bases between the two ends.

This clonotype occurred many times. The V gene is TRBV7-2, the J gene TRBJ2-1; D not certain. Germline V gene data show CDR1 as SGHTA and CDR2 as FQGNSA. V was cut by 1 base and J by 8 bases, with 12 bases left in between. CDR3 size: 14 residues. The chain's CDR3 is CASSLGPYVDEQFF. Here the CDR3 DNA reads TGTGCCAGCAGCTTAGGGCCTTACGTCGATGAGCAGTTCTTC.